Listed below are T cell receptor beta chains from one sample, sequenced in a study of blood T cell repertoires in COVID-19. Assay: immunoSEQ multiplex PCR; the TCRdb copy retains only in-frame clones and omits some. The sample shows tens of thousands of clones, 70% to 90% of them seen only once. The sample taken for sequencing was peripheral blood. These receptors were obtained from a woman at least 80 years old with COVID-19, enrolled during active disease. Each CDR3 is given with its conserved first and last residue. The D gene is left open where the match is weak. For some rows the clone size is stated as once, few or many, or as a class when expanded; others skip it.

TRBJ1-4 | NA | TRBV6-5 | NA | CASSPRVTNEKLFF | TGTGCCAGCAGCCCCCGTGTTACTAATGAAAAACTGTTTTTT
TRBJ1-2 | NA | TRBV19 | once | CASSARRGMGGYTF | TGTGCCAGTAGTGCCCGCCGGGGGATGGGTGGCTACACCTTC
TRBJ2-5 | NA | TRBV6-6 | NA | CASSRVKETQYF | TGTGCCAGCAGCAGGGTTAAAGAGACCCAGTACTTC
TRBJ1-1 | NA | TRBV11-2 | NA | CASSLLWQNTEAFF | TGTGCCAGCAGCTTGCTTTGGCAGAACACTGAAGCTTTCTTT
TRBJ2-1 | NA | TRBV20-1 | NA | CSASRGMRYNEQFF | TGCAGTGCTAGTAGGGGCATGCGGTACAATGAGCAGTTCTTC
TRBJ2-1 | NA | TRBV10-1 | NA | CASSEEGVKGVEQFF | TGCGCCAGCAGTGAAGAGGGGGTCAAGGGAGTTGAGCAGTTCTTC
TRBJ1-5 | NA | TRBV19 | NA | CASSIGQGSNQPQHF | TGTGCCAGTAGTATCGGGCAGGGGAGCAATCAGCCCCAGCATTTT
TRBJ2-1 | TRBD2 | TRBV3-1/TRBV3-2 | NA | CASSQDRLGGGVYEQFF | TGTGCCAGCAGCCAAGATAGGTTAGGCGGGGGAGTCTATGAGCAGTTCTTC
TRBJ1-1 | NA | TRBV11-3 | once | CASSLTRNTEAFF | TGTGCCAGCAGCTTAACGCGGAACACTGAAGCTTTCTTT
TRBJ1-5 | NA | TRBV6-1 | NA | CASSEASRNQPQHF | TGTGCCAGCAGTGAAGCAAGTCGGAATCAGCCCCAGCATTTT
TRBJ2-7 | NA | TRBV7-2 | NA | CARDSRSYEQYF | TGTGCCAGGGACAGTCGCTCCTACGAGCAGTACTTC
TRBJ2-2 | NA | TRBV19 | once | CASSVRGVTGELFF | TGTGCCAGTAGCGTCAGGGGGGTCACCGGGGAGCTGTTTTTT
TRBJ1-1 | TRBD1 | TRBV5-6 | NA | CASSPRGRGTEAFF | TGTGCCAGCAGCCCCAGGGGGCGCGGCACTGAAGCTTTCTTT
TRBJ2-1 | NA | TRBV3-1/TRBV3-2 | NA | CASSQLPQRYNEQFF | TGTGCCAGCAGCCAATTGCCCCAGCGGTACAATGAGCAGTTCTTC
TRBJ1-1 | NA | TRBV5-6 | NA | CASSLRQGKEAFF | TGTGCCAGCAGCTTGAGGCAGGGGAAAGAAGCTTTCTTT
TRBJ2-1 | NA | TRBV29-1 | NA | CSAHHSLNGEQFF | TGCAGCGCCCACCACTCCCTCAACGGTGAGCAGTTCTTC